These 2 T cell receptor beta chains originate from one sample sequenced in a study of CD4 T cell repertoires in COVID-19. TCRdb's table, derived via immunoSEQ multiplex PCR, lists solely in-frame clones and lacks some. The table shows around 8,200 clones, with approximately 81% occurring only once. The memory T cells were sequenced right after ex vivo isolation, without culture. Sequencing was performed on effector memory CD4+ T cells from blood, taken before the COVID-19 pandemic. The source is a human donor who had COVID-19.

The CDR3 bases are TGTGCCAGCAGCTATGCTAGCGGGAGTGTCCCCGGGGAGCTGTTTTTT. Translation gives CASSYASGSVPGELFF. This chain links TRBV6-6 with TRBJ2-2, with TRBD2 matching over 10 bases. V gave up 6 bases and J gave up 6 bases; unmatched junction bases: 10. This CDR3 is 16 amino acids long. Germline CDR1 is MNHNY and CDR2 is SVGAGI (reference sequence).

This clone was observed a single time. This chain connects TRBV6-1 to TRBJ2-5; perhaps TRBD1 as D (5 bases). The germline V and J ends were trimmed by 6 bases and 2 bases, with 10 bases remaining between them. The germline CDR1 and CDR2 sequences are MNHNS and SASEGT. The CDR3 runs to 13 residues. CDR3 loop: CASRESGQETQYF. For the CDR3, the DNA is TGTGCCAGCAGGGAATCAGGGCAAGAGACCCAGTACTTC.